This TCR beta chain came from a study of preoperative IRX-2 immunotherapy in early breast cancer. This clone was found a few times. Described treatment: preoperative locoregional IRX-2 cytokine immunotherapy. Patients received preoperative, locoregional IRX-2 cytokine immunotherapy in a phase Ib study. Generated by immunoSEQ multiplex PCR, the TCRdb table keeps only in-frame clones and is missing some. This table has around 57,000 clones, approximately 94% appearing once. Germline-derived CDR1 and CDR2 are LNHDA and SQIVND (reference sequence). V was trimmed by 9 bases and J by 8 bases, leaving 17 bases between them. The CDR3 loop spans 13 amino acids.

The clonotype originates from a human donor with breast cancer. Sample acquisition took place from a patient treated with IRX-2 immunotherapy. The gene calls are TRBV19 and TRBJ2-1, with D perhaps matching TRBD2 (5 bases). CDR3 sequence: CASRARGGDEQFF. The CDR3 DNA follows: TGTGCCAGCCGGGCCCGAGGAGGAGATGAGCAGTTCTTC.